What follows are 19 T cell receptor beta chains derived from one specimen sequenced in a study of graft-versus-host responses after intestinal transplantation. Using immunoSEQ multiplex PCR, the repertoire was profiled, and TCRdb retains in-frame clones only, with some absent. The table shows nearly 45,000 clones, with 75% to 95% occurring only once. Sequences were derived from PBMCs, sampled 524 days after transplant. The receptors stem from a human patient who received an intestinal transplant, so some T cells may come from the graft donor.

The chain employs TRBV7-6 and TRBJ2-3, with a weak D call TRBD1 (5 bases). CDR1 and CDR2 from the germline V gene are SGHVS and FNYEAQ. This CDR3 comprises 13 residues. Deletions cut 3 bases from V and 4 bases from J, with 8 bases between. CDR3 sequence (DNA): TGTGCCAGCAGCTTCCAGGGTGCAGATACGCAGTATTTT. Protein product: CASSFQGADTQYF. The variable domain in full, with the rest retrieved from reference TRBV7-6 and TRBJ2-3, is GAGVSQSPRYKVTKRGQDVALRCDPISGHVSLYWYRQALGQGPEFLTYFNYEAQQDKSGLPNDRFSAERPEGSISTLTIQRTEQRDSAMYRCASSFQGADTQYFGPGTRLTVL.

This sequence joins TRBV4-3 and TRBJ1-6; D ambiguous. The V gene's germline CDR1 is LGHNA and CDR2 YSLEER. V was clipped by 0 bases and J by 10 bases, with 10 bases between them. This CDR3 has 14 amino acids. The CDR3 protein is CASSQDTGYSPLHF. The DNA of the CDR3 is TGCGCCAGCAGCCAAGATACGGGGTACTCACCCCTCCACTTT.

The J gene is TRBJ1-4, the V gene TRBV10-3; 7 bases are shared with TRBD1. V trimming: 3 bases; J trimming: 0 bases; junction bases outside the gene matches: 13. The CDR3 spans 19 residues. Germline V lookup: CDR1 ENHRY, CDR2 SYGVKD. This CDR3 is CAISDPDEAGQATNEKLFF. CDR3 in DNA: TGTGCCATCAGTGACCCCGATGAGGCAGGACAGGCAACTAATGAAAAACTGTTTTTT.

The rearrangement joins TRBV28 to TRBJ2-7, with TRBD2 as a possible D gene (7 bases). This CDR3 is built from 18 residues. Looked up from germline, CDR1 is MDHEN and CDR2 is SYDVKM. Trimming removed 3 bases at V and 4 bases at J, with 25 bases between. CDR3 nucleotides: TGTGCCAGCAGTTTTACCCTCGGGCCGGGGGGCGCTAGATACGAGCAGTACTTC. Translating it yields CASSFTLGPGGARYEQYF.

The V and J genes are TRBV28 and TRBJ1-2, with unresolved D. The CDR3 loop spans 13 amino acids. CDR1 is MDHEN, CDR2 SYDVKM, per germline. V lost 1 base, J lost 6 bases, and 9 bases lay in between. CDR3 protein: CASSLSPRDGYTF. The CDR3 coding sequence is TGTGCCAGCAGTTTATCCCCTAGAGATGGCTACACCTTC.

The chain links TRBV5-1 to TRBJ1-1; no definite D call. The CDR3 length is 15 residues. The V and J ends lost 0 bases and 1 base respectively, with 10 bases between them. The germline CDR1 and CDR2 sequences are SGHRS and YFSETQ. The CDR3 reads CASSLDGRTNTEAFF. The DNA for the CDR3 is TGCGCCAGCAGCTTGGACGGAAGGACGAACACTGAAGCTTTCTTT.

In this sample, this clone turned up once. The CDR3 DNA reads as TGTGCCAGCAGCCCGAGGACGGCTAACACTGAAGCTTTCTTT. This sequence encodes CASSPRTANTEAFF. V usage is TRBV7-8 and J usage is TRBJ1-1; D is uncertain. The V end lost 5 bases, the J end lost 2 bases, and 12 bases lay between the germline ends. The CDR3 runs to 14 residues. Germline values: CDR1 SGHVS, CDR2 FQNEAQ. The full variable domain, with the rest looked up from reference TRBV7-8 and TRBJ1-1, is GAGVSQSPRYKVAKRGQDVALRCDPISGHVSLFWYQQALGQGPEFLTYFQNEAQLDKSGLPSDRFFAERPEGSVSTLKIQRTQQEDSAVYLCASSPRTANTEAFFGQGTRLTVV.

V usage is TRBV15 and J usage is TRBJ2-3; D gene uncertain. From germline, CDR1 is LNHNV and CDR2 YYDKDF (reference sequence). V lost 3 bases and J lost 2, with 9 bases in between. The CDR3 sequence is 14 residues long. Written as DNA, the CDR3 is TGTGCCACCAGCAGGAGACTTTCCACAGATACGCAGTATTTT. As protein: CATSRRLSTDTQYF. Drawing the rest from reference TRBV15 and TRBJ2-3, the complete variable domain is DAMVIQNPRYQVTQFGKPVTLSCSQTLNHNVMYWYQQKSSQAPKLLFHYYDKDFNNEADTPDNFQSRRPNTSFCFLDIRSPGLGDTAMYLCATSRRLSTDTQYFGPGTRLTVL.

The rearrangement uses TRBV15 and TRBJ1-5, with TRBD1 identical over 11 bases. Looked up from germline, CDR1 is LNHNV and CDR2 is YYDKDF (reference sequence). This CDR3 is built from 16 residues. V shed 0 bases and J 6 bases; nucleotides not matched to a gene: 4. The CDR3 DNA is TGTGCCACCAGCAGAGATCCGGGACAGGGGGGTCAGCCCCAGCATTTT. Translation: CATSRDPGQGGQPQHF.

The chain has TRBV19 and TRBJ1-3, with 7 bases aligning to TRBD1. V lost 0 bases to trimming and J lost 2 bases; unmatched junction nucleotides: 10. The CDR3 loop spans 18 amino acids. Germline V gene data show CDR1 as LNHDA and CDR2 as SQIVND (reference sequence). CDR3 DNA: TGTGCCAGTAGTATAGATCAACTGAGCACAGGGGCTGGAAACACCATATATTTT. This gives the protein CASSIDQLSTGAGNTIYF. Filled out from reference TRBV19 and TRBJ1-3, the complete variable domain reads DGGITQSPKYLFRKEGQNVTLSCEQNLNHDAMYWYRQDPGQGLRLIYYSQIVNDFQKGDIAEGYSVSREKKESFPLTVTSAQKNPTAFYLCASSIDQLSTGAGNTIYFGEGSWLTVV.

The gene calls are TRBV19 and TRBJ2-7, with D possibly TRBD2 on 6 matching bases. The germline CDR1 and CDR2 sequences are LNHDA and SQIVND (reference sequence). V was shortened by 5 bases and J by 5 bases, with 16 bases between the two germline ends. The CDR3 loop spans 14 amino acids. This CDR3 is CASSLRHPGDEQYF. The CDR3 nucleotides are TGTGCCAGTAGTCTCCGACACCCGGGGGACGAGCAGTACTTC. The full variable domain, completed using reference TRBV19 and TRBJ2-7, is DGGITQSPKYLFRKEGQNVTLSCEQNLNHDAMYWYRQDPGQGLRLIYYSQIVNDFQKGDIAEGYSVSREKKESFPLTVTSAQKNPTAFYLCASSLRHPGDEQYFGPGTRLTVT.

This chain joins TRBV27 and TRBJ2-2; D may match TRBD1 or TRBD2 (5 bases each). V was trimmed by 0 bases and J by 6 bases, leaving 11 bases between them. The V gene's germline CDR1 is MNHEY and CDR2 SMNVEV (reference sequence). CDR3 size: 15 residues. CDR3 DNA sequence: TGTGCCAGCAGTTTATCGCTCGAGGGACCCGGGGAGCTGTTTTTT. Amino acid sequence: CASSLSLEGPGELFF.

This clone was detected only once. The chain employs TRBV28 and TRBJ2-5; 14 bases align to TRBD2. The J call may be wrong; the DNA end is better matched by TRBJ2-7. In germline, CDR1 is MDHEN, CDR2 SYDVKM. This CDR3 is built from 16 residues. This chain's CDR3 is CASSPPLGLAGGEQYF. For the CDR3, the DNA is TGTGCCAGCAGTCCACCGCTAGGACTAGCGGGAGGCGAGCAGTACTTC.

The chain links TRBV6-4 to TRBJ2-4; D is perhaps TRBD1 or TRBD2 (5 bases each). CDR3 length: 17 residues. V lost 2 bases and J lost 0, with 14 bases in between. Germline V gives CDR1 MRHNA, CDR2 SNTAGT. CDR3 bases: TGTGCCAGCAGTGACCGGGGCCCTAAGGCAGCCAAAAACATTCAGTACTTC. Its translation: CASSDRGPKAAKNIQYF.

The chain carries TRBV28 and TRBJ2-7; D tentatively fits TRBD1 or TRBD2 (5 bases each). Germline CDR1 MDHEN, CDR2 SYDVKM. The germline V and J ends were trimmed by 7 bases and 3 bases, with 19 bases remaining between them. This CDR3 spans 15 amino acids. This chain's CDR3 is CASNVVGRVIYEQYF. The CDR3 bases are TGTGCCAGCAATGTAGTGGGACGGGTCATCTACGAGCAGTACTTC.

This chain links TRBV28 with TRBJ1-5; tentative D call: TRBD1 (6 bases). The CDR3 is 16 residues long. CDR1 and CDR2 (germline): MDHEN, SYDVKM. V was trimmed by 3 bases and J by 9 bases, leaving 21 bases between them. CDR3 protein: CASSFSGGQNSWPQHF. CDR3 nucleotides: TGTGCCAGCAGTTTTTCTGGGGGGCAGAATTCTTGGCCCCAGCATTTT. Drawing the rest from reference TRBV28 and TRBJ1-5, the complete variable domain is DVKVTQSSRYLVKRTGEKVFLECVQDMDHENMFWYRQDPGLGLRLIYFSYDVKMKEKGDIPEGYSVSREKKERFSLILESASTNQTSMYLCASSFSGGQNSWPQHFGDGTRLSIL.

V usage is TRBV2 and J usage is TRBJ2-1, with D possibly called TRBD1 or TRBD2 (5 bases each). Per the germline V gene, CDR1 is SNHLY and CDR2 is FYNNEI. There are 16 residues in the CDR3. Deletions cut 7 bases from V and 2 bases from J, with 18 bases between. Here the CDR3 DNA reads TGTGCCAGCATCAAAAGAAACACGGGACCCTACAATGAGCAGTTCTTC. Translation gives CASIKRNTGPYNEQFF.

The gene calls are TRBV5-4 and TRBJ2-2; TRBD2 agrees at 12 bases. V dropped 6 bases and J dropped 5; count of bases not matched to a gene: 5. This CDR3 is built from 15 residues. Germline CDR1 is SGHNT and CDR2 is YYREEE (reference sequence). As DNA, the CDR3 is TGTGCCAGCAACCTCGGGACTAGCGGGACCGGGGAGCTGTTTTTT. Its protein is CASNLGTSGTGELFF.

The gene calls are TRBV7-9 and TRBJ2-7, with D tentatively TRBD2 (5 bases). The germline gives CDR1 SEHNR, CDR2 FQNEAQ (reference sequence). This CDR3 comprises 17 residues. V was pared by 5 bases and J by 0 bases, with 20 bases between. DNA of the CDR3: TGTGCCAGCAGCCAAGAGACTCCTACGGGAAGCTCCTACGAGCAGTACTTC. Encoded protein: CASSQETPTGSSYEQYF.